Detailed here is one T cell receptor (beta chain). The table came from immunoSEQ multiplex PCR; TCRdb's copy has only in-frame clones and leaves some out. Of 100,000 to 150,000 clones listed, 84% are singletons. The data are from a study of T cell responses to AZD1222 COVID-19 vaccine. The CDR3 is made up of 15 amino acids. Deletions cut 0 bases from V and 7 bases from J, with 13 bases between. From germline, CDR1 is MNHNS and CDR2 SASEGT. This material consisted of peripheral blood, taken 28 days after the second AZD1222 dose. V usage is TRBV6-1 and J usage is TRBJ1-5, with D unclear. The origin of this receptor is an adult who received the AZD1222 COVID-19 vaccine. The CDR3 nucleotides are TGTGCCAGCAGTGAAGCGCGCGGACCCAGACAGCCCCAGCATTTT. Its protein product is CASSEARGPRQPQHF.